This is a list of T cell receptor beta chains from one sample in a study of blood T cell repertoires in COVID-19. TCRdb keeps only in-frame clones here, not all; method: immunoSEQ multiplex PCR. The top ten clones hold 2.5% to 3.5% of a sample with 70,000 to 95,000 clones, around 90% of them seen once. Source material: peripheral blood. The receptors originated from a man in his fifties or sixties with COVID-19, enrolled during active disease. Both conserved end residues are part of each CDR3. Fields, in order: V gene, CDR3 length, clone size, J gene, D gene, CDR3 DNA, CDR3 protein. A D gene is named only where the DNA matches it firmly. Only some rows state a clone size, as once, few, many or a class for expanded clones.

v_call: TRBV5-6; cdr3_length: 14; clone_size: .; j_call: TRBJ2-1; d_call: TRBD1; cdr3_nt: TGTGCCAGCAGCTTGCGGACAGGACATAATGAGCAGTTCTTC; cdr3_aa: CASSLRTGHNEQFF
v_call: TRBV14; cdr3_length: 13; clone_size: .; j_call: TRBJ2-7; d_call: .; cdr3_nt: TGTGCCAGCAGCCAAGATATAACAGGGCTAGCGTACTTC; cdr3_aa: CASSQDITGLAYF
v_call: TRBV6-6; cdr3_length: 13; clone_size: .; j_call: TRBJ2-7; d_call: TRBD2; cdr3_nt: TGTGCCAGCAGTTTTTCTAGCGGCTACGAGCAGTACTTC; cdr3_aa: CASSFSSGYEQYF
v_call: TRBV11-3; cdr3_length: 15; clone_size: once; j_call: TRBJ2-1; d_call: TRBD2; cdr3_nt: TGTGCCAGCAGCTTAGGGCGGGGGGTATACAATGAGCAGTTCTTC; cdr3_aa: CASSLGRGVYNEQFF
v_call: TRBV5-1; cdr3_length: 15; clone_size: .; j_call: TRBJ1-1; d_call: .; cdr3_nt: TGCGCCAGCAAGCTACAGGGAGGCGGGAGCACTGAAGCTTTCTTT; cdr3_aa: CASKLQGGGSTEAFF
v_call: TRBV4-2; cdr3_length: 17; clone_size: .; j_call: TRBJ2-2; d_call: TRBD2; cdr3_nt: TGTGCCAGCAGCCAAGATGTTAGCGGGGGGGCCTTCGGGGAGCTGTTTTTT; cdr3_aa: CASSQDVSGGAFGELFF
v_call: TRBV4-1; cdr3_length: 17; clone_size: once; j_call: TRBJ2-7; d_call: .; cdr3_nt: TGCGCCAGCAGCTACGGGTGGGGCCGGGAGCAAACCTACGAGCAGTACTTC; cdr3_aa: CASSYGWGREQTYEQYF
v_call: TRBV15; cdr3_length: 15; clone_size: .; j_call: TRBJ1-2; d_call: TRBD1; cdr3_nt: TGTGCCACCAGCAAGGACAGGGGGCGTCACTATGGCTACACCTTC; cdr3_aa: CATSKDRGRHYGYTF
v_call: TRBV19; cdr3_length: 12; clone_size: .; j_call: TRBJ2-2; d_call: .; cdr3_nt: TGTGCCAGTAGTATGAACAGCGGGGAGCTGTTTTTT; cdr3_aa: CASSMNSGELFF
v_call: TRBV5-1; cdr3_length: 16; clone_size: .; j_call: TRBJ2-1; d_call: TRBD2; cdr3_nt: TGCGCCAGCAGCTTCTCTAGCGGGGGGGCTTATAATGAGCAGTTCTTC; cdr3_aa: CASSFSSGGAYNEQFF
v_call: TRBV9; cdr3_length: 14; clone_size: .; j_call: TRBJ1-2; d_call: .; cdr3_nt: TGTGCCAGCAGCGACGGACAGAGGATTCATGGCTACACCTTC; cdr3_aa: CASSDGQRIHGYTF
v_call: TRBV18; cdr3_length: 15; clone_size: .; j_call: TRBJ2-3; d_call: TRBD1; cdr3_nt: TGTGCCAGCTCGGAACAGGGGCAAAAGGGAGATACGCAGTATTTT; cdr3_aa: CASSEQGQKGDTQYF
v_call: TRBV20-1; cdr3_length: 11; clone_size: few; j_call: TRBJ1-1; d_call: .; cdr3_nt: TGCAGTGTTGATCAGGGATCGACAGCTTTCTTT; cdr3_aa: CSVDQGSTAFF
v_call: TRBV12-3/TRBV12-4; cdr3_length: 13; clone_size: .; j_call: TRBJ1-5; d_call: TRBD1; cdr3_nt: TGTGCCAGCCATTCAGGGGGAGGTCAGCCCCAGCATTTT; cdr3_aa: CASHSGGGQPQHF
v_call: TRBV4-1; cdr3_length: 15; clone_size: .; j_call: TRBJ1-2; d_call: .; cdr3_nt: TGCGCCAGCAGCCAAGATCCCACCAGTAACTATGGCTACACCTTC; cdr3_aa: CASSQDPTSNYGYTF
v_call: TRBV7-3; cdr3_length: 16; clone_size: .; j_call: TRBJ2-6; d_call: .; cdr3_nt: TGTGCCAGCAGCTCAGGACTCGGGGCTGGGGCCAACGTCCTGACTTTC; cdr3_aa: CASSSGLGAGANVLTF
v_call: TRBV19; cdr3_length: 13; clone_size: .; j_call: TRBJ1-5; d_call: .; cdr3_nt: TGTGCCAGTAGTATGGACACCGATCAGCCCCAGCATTTT; cdr3_aa: CASSMDTDQPQHF
v_call: TRBV6-5; cdr3_length: 15; clone_size: once; j_call: TRBJ2-7; d_call: TRBD1; cdr3_nt: TGTGCCAGCAGTTACAGGGACAGGGGGCACCACGAGCAGTACTTC; cdr3_aa: CASSYRDRGHHEQYF
v_call: TRBV7-6; cdr3_length: 17; clone_size: .; j_call: TRBJ2-3; d_call: TRBD2; cdr3_nt: TGTGCCAGCAGCCGCCCAATGACTAGCGGGGGAGTAGATACGCAGTATTTT; cdr3_aa: CASSRPMTSGGVDTQYF
v_call: TRBV7-6; cdr3_length: 16; clone_size: once; j_call: TRBJ2-2; d_call: .; cdr3_nt: TGTGCCAGCAGCTTGATGAATGCGGCGAACACCGGGGAGCTGTTTTTT; cdr3_aa: CASSLMNAANTGELFF
v_call: TRBV6-4; cdr3_length: 17; clone_size: .; j_call: TRBJ2-1; d_call: TRBD2; cdr3_nt: TGTGCCAGCAGCCCGGGACTAGCGGGGGGCGCCTACAATGAGCAGTTCTTC; cdr3_aa: CASSPGLAGGAYNEQFF
v_call: TRBV4-1; cdr3_length: 14; clone_size: .; j_call: TRBJ1-5; d_call: .; cdr3_nt: TGCGCCAGCAGCCAGGGACCCCCGGGGGAGCCCCAGCATTTT; cdr3_aa: CASSQGPPGEPQHF
v_call: TRBV2; cdr3_length: 14; clone_size: .; j_call: TRBJ1-2; d_call: TRBD1; cdr3_nt: TGTGCCAGCACTAAGTATGGACAGGACTATGGCTACACCTTC; cdr3_aa: CASTKYGQDYGYTF
v_call: TRBV19; cdr3_length: 16; clone_size: .; j_call: TRBJ2-7; d_call: .; cdr3_nt: TGTGCCAGTAGTGCACGAATATCAGGGGTTTGGGAAGAGCAGTACTTC; cdr3_aa: CASSARISGVWEEQYF
v_call: TRBV6-2/TRBV6-3; cdr3_length: 15; clone_size: once; j_call: TRBJ2-2; d_call: TRBD1; cdr3_nt: TGTGCCAGCAGTGAGCACGGGACAGGGGGCGGGGAGCTGTTTTTT; cdr3_aa: CASSEHGTGGGELFF
v_call: TRBV7-3; cdr3_length: 17; clone_size: .; j_call: TRBJ1-6; d_call: TRBD1; cdr3_nt: TGTGCCAGCAGCCTCGTCGGACAGGGCCAGATAAATTCACCCCTCCACTTT; cdr3_aa: CASSLVGQGQINSPLHF
v_call: TRBV7-8; cdr3_length: 14; clone_size: once; j_call: TRBJ2-3; d_call: TRBD1; cdr3_nt: TGTGCCAGCAGCTTAGTCAGGGGGTCCGATACGCAGTATTTT; cdr3_aa: CASSLVRGSDTQYF
v_call: TRBV10-3; cdr3_length: 14; clone_size: .; j_call: TRBJ1-1; d_call: .; cdr3_nt: TGTGCCATCAGTGATGGAGCTTCGGGGTATTGGGCTTTCTTT; cdr3_aa: CAISDGASGYWAFF
v_call: TRBV11-3; cdr3_length: 13; clone_size: .; j_call: TRBJ2-5; d_call: .; cdr3_nt: TGTGCCAGCAGCTTAGGGGCGGGAGAGACCCAGTACTTC; cdr3_aa: CASSLGAGETQYF
v_call: TRBV5-5; cdr3_length: 16; clone_size: .; j_call: TRBJ2-6; d_call: .; cdr3_nt: TGTGCCAGCAGCTTGGCCCCAGGGGCCGGGGCCAACGTCCTGACTTTC; cdr3_aa: CASSLAPGAGANVLTF
v_call: TRBV5-1; cdr3_length: 15; clone_size: .; j_call: TRBJ1-3; d_call: .; cdr3_nt: TGCGCCAGCAGCGAAGGACAGCAACGGCCAAACACCATATATTTT; cdr3_aa: CASSEGQQRPNTIYF
v_call: TRBV7-3; cdr3_length: 15; clone_size: .; j_call: TRBJ2-1; d_call: TRBD1; cdr3_nt: TGTGCCAGCAGCCAATGGACAGGGAGGTCTAGTGAGCAGTTCTTC; cdr3_aa: CASSQWTGRSSEQFF
v_call: TRBV7-6; cdr3_length: 15; clone_size: .; j_call: TRBJ2-7; d_call: TRBD1; cdr3_nt: TGTGCCAGCAGCTTAGAGGGGACAGGCCACTACGAGCAGTACTTC; cdr3_aa: CASSLEGTGHYEQYF
v_call: TRBV18; cdr3_length: 14; clone_size: .; j_call: TRBJ1-2; d_call: .; cdr3_nt: TGTGCCAGCTCACCGCGAGACGGGGGCTATGGCTACACCTTC; cdr3_aa: CASSPRDGGYGYTF
v_call: TRBV30; cdr3_length: 13; clone_size: .; j_call: TRBJ2-3; d_call: .; cdr3_nt: TGTGCCTGGATACCGGGGAGCACAGATACGCAGTATTTT; cdr3_aa: CAWIPGSTDTQYF
v_call: TRBV6-5; cdr3_length: 14; clone_size: .; j_call: TRBJ2-1; d_call: TRBD1; cdr3_nt: TGTGCCAGCAGCAGGGGGCGTAATTACAATGAGCAGTTCTTC; cdr3_aa: CASSRGRNYNEQFF
v_call: TRBV6-4; cdr3_length: 15; clone_size: .; j_call: TRBJ2-2; d_call: TRBD2; cdr3_nt: TGTGCCAGCAGTGAGCGGGGGGGCGACACCGGGGAGCTGTTTTTT; cdr3_aa: CASSERGGDTGELFF
v_call: TRBV7-2; cdr3_length: 13; clone_size: .; j_call: TRBJ1-4; d_call: .; cdr3_nt: TGTGCCAGCAGCTGGAATACGGGTGAAAAACTGTTTTTT; cdr3_aa: CASSWNTGEKLFF
v_call: TRBV7-6; cdr3_length: 14; clone_size: once; j_call: TRBJ1-1; d_call: .; cdr3_nt: TGTGCCAGCAGCTTAGCCTCGGTGAACACTGAAGCTTTCTTT; cdr3_aa: CASSLASVNTEAFF
v_call: TRBV5-6; cdr3_length: 15; clone_size: .; j_call: TRBJ2-6; d_call: .; cdr3_nt: TGTGCCAGCAGCTTTCAGGGGTCTGGGGCCAACGTCCTGACTTTC; cdr3_aa: CASSFQGSGANVLTF
v_call: TRBV11-2; cdr3_length: 16; clone_size: .; j_call: TRBJ1-6; d_call: TRBD1; cdr3_nt: TGTGCCAGCAGCTTAGATCCCGGCAGGGGGAATTCACCCCTCCACTTT; cdr3_aa: CASSLDPGRGNSPLHF
v_call: TRBV5-5; cdr3_length: 13; clone_size: .; j_call: TRBJ1-2; d_call: .; cdr3_nt: TGTGCCAGCAGCTTGGACAGGAACTATGGCTACACCTTC; cdr3_aa: CASSLDRNYGYTF
v_call: TRBV30; cdr3_length: 13; clone_size: .; j_call: TRBJ1-1; d_call: TRBD1; cdr3_nt: TGTGCCTGCTGGACAGGGGGCCCGAATGAAGCTTTCTTT; cdr3_aa: CACWTGGPNEAFF
v_call: TRBV5-1; cdr3_length: 14; clone_size: .; j_call: TRBJ1-4; d_call: .; cdr3_nt: TGCGCCAGCAGCTTGTGGCAGGCCAATGAAAAACTGTTTTTT; cdr3_aa: CASSLWQANEKLFF
v_call: TRBV19; cdr3_length: 14; clone_size: .; j_call: TRBJ2-3; d_call: .; cdr3_nt: TGTGCCAGTAGTATGCAGGTTAGCACAGATACGCAGTATTTT; cdr3_aa: CASSMQVSTDTQYF
v_call: TRBV6-5; cdr3_length: 14; clone_size: .; j_call: TRBJ1-2; d_call: TRBD1; cdr3_nt: TGTGCCAGCAGTTACCTGACAGGGAACTATGGCTACACCTTC; cdr3_aa: CASSYLTGNYGYTF
v_call: TRBV7-6; cdr3_length: 14; clone_size: .; j_call: TRBJ1-6; d_call: .; cdr3_nt: TGTGCCAGCGGTAGTGGGGGGGCCTATTCACCCCTCCACTTT; cdr3_aa: CASGSGGAYSPLHF
v_call: TRBV6-5; cdr3_length: 12; clone_size: .; j_call: TRBJ1-1; d_call: .; cdr3_nt: TGTGCCAGCAGTTACTCTGGGCCCCCGGCTTTCTTT; cdr3_aa: CASSYSGPPAFF
v_call: TRBV5-5; cdr3_length: 13; clone_size: .; j_call: TRBJ2-5; d_call: .; cdr3_nt: TGTGCCAGCACTGCGTTTGTTCCCGAGACCCAGTACTTC; cdr3_aa: CASTAFVPETQYF
v_call: TRBV5-1; cdr3_length: 15; clone_size: .; j_call: TRBJ2-1; d_call: TRBD2; cdr3_nt: TGCGCCAGCAGCTCCAGCGGGGGGGCGAGGAATGAGCAGTTCTTC; cdr3_aa: CASSSSGGARNEQFF
v_call: TRBV19; cdr3_length: 14; clone_size: .; j_call: TRBJ2-5; d_call: .; cdr3_nt: TGTGCCAGTAGTATATCTCCAGGCAAAGAGACCCAGTACTTC; cdr3_aa: CASSISPGKETQYF
v_call: TRBV6-5; cdr3_length: 13; clone_size: .; j_call: TRBJ1-5; d_call: .; cdr3_nt: TGTGCCAGCAGCCGGGCAGGGAATCAGCCCCAGCATTTT; cdr3_aa: CASSRAGNQPQHF
v_call: TRBV2; cdr3_length: 16; clone_size: .; j_call: TRBJ2-2; d_call: TRBD2; cdr3_nt: TGTGCCAGCAGATGGACTAGCGGGGGTGGCACCGGGGAGCTGTTTTTT; cdr3_aa: CASRWTSGGGTGELFF
v_call: TRBV4-3; cdr3_length: 17; clone_size: .; j_call: TRBJ2-3; d_call: .; cdr3_nt: TGCGCCAGCAGCCAAGTCAGACGAGCAGGGGAATCAGATACGCAGTATTTT; cdr3_aa: CASSQVRRAGESDTQYF